This T cell receptor (beta chain) was documented in a study of early T cells in non-severe SARS-CoV-2 infection. The CDR3 runs to 14 residues. Germline V gene data show CDR1 as MNHEY and CDR2 as SMNVEV (reference sequence). The ends were cut back, 10 bases at V and 2 bases at J, with 16 bases in the middle. TCRdb reprocessed the 5' RACE reads with MiXCR, giving one entry per CDR3 protein. Here the sample spans tens of thousands of distinct CDR3 sequences, roughly 6.6% being singletons. The chain employs TRBV27 and TRBJ2-3; TRBD2 might be the D (6 bases). Sample: whole blood, taken at baseline. The TCR sequence derives from an adult who was a healthcare worker with PCR-confirmed SARS-CoV-2 infection or an uninfected control (not recorded which). For the CDR3, the DNA is TGTGCCACCCAGGAGGGCCCCACCACAGATACGCAGTATTTT. It translates to CATQEGPTTDTQYF.